This entry features one T cell receptor (beta chain) sequence. The antigen is not known. The data were obtained in a study of T cell responses to AZD1222 COVID-19 vaccine. Regarding the study as a whole: Sampled repertoires all dated from after the peak T cell response. Within unmutated variant regions lay the reported targets of nearly half of spike-specific TCRs.

This table comes from immunoSEQ multiplex PCR, and its TCRdb copy is limited to in-frame clones, with some not included. This table holds 100,000 to 120,000 clones, around 88% found once. V lost 6 bases, J lost 6 bases, and 10 bases stayed unmatched. The CDR3 totals 15 residues. Germline lookup yields CDR1 KGHSH and CDR2 LQKENI. Sequencing was performed on peripheral blood, taken 28 days after the second AZD1222 dose. The sequence derives from an adult who received the AZD1222 COVID-19 vaccine. This chain uses TRBV18 with TRBJ1-5; 8 bases match TRBD1. The CDR3 loop is CASSPDRAESQPQHF. The CDR3 region has the DNA TGTGCCAGCTCTCCGGACAGGGCAGAGAGTCAGCCCCAGCATTTT.